Following are 9 T cell receptor beta chains from one sample sequenced in a study of control samples from healthy donors and cancer patients. TCRdb keeps only in-frame clones here, not all; method: immunoSEQ multiplex PCR. Of around 230,000 clones listed, roughly 94% were seen once; the top ten hold roughly 1.6%. Source material: blood. The receptor source for this set is a middle-aged man in good health.

V gene TRBV10-2 combines with J gene TRBJ1-1; weak D call: TRBD1 (6 bases). V was shortened by 1 base and J by 6 bases, with 12 bases between the two germline ends. From germline, CDR1 is WSHSY and CDR2 SAAADI. The CDR3 loop spans 14 amino acids. CDR3 coding DNA: TGCGCCAGCAGTGAGTATGGAGGGGGGGCTGAAGCTTTCTTT. Protein product: CASSEYGGGAEAFF.

The chain combines TRBV6-5 with TRBJ2-3; 9 nucleotides match TRBD2. This CDR3 is 16 amino acids long. Germline V lookup: CDR1 MNHEY, CDR2 SVGAGI. Trimming removed 0 bases from V and 8 bases from J; junction bases left unmatched: 9. CDR3 protein: CASSYSSRGGMSTQYF. The CDR3, as DNA: TGTGCCAGCAGTTACTCTTCGCGGGGGGGAATGAGTACGCAGTATTTT.

The chain joins TRBV25-1 to TRBJ2-3, with TRBD2 matching 8 bases. CDR3 length: 11 residues. The germline gives CDR1 MGHDK, CDR2 SYGVNS. The ends lost 10 bases at V and 7 bases at J; junction bases unmatched: 4. The CDR3 reads CATGGVNTQYF. In DNA form, the CDR3 reads TGTGCCACCGGGGGGGTAAATACGCAGTATTTT.

This chain uses TRBV6-2 or TRBV6-3 with TRBJ2-7; no definite D call. The CDR3 extends over 11 amino acids. Trimming pared 5 bases from V and 2 bases from J, leaving 4 bases between. Germline CDR1 is MNHEY and CDR2 is SVGEGT. The CDR3 DNA follows: TGTGCCAGCAGTAGGGCCTACGAGCAGTACTTC. Translated: CASSRAYEQYF.

This rearrangement joins TRBV6-6 to TRBJ1-1; D is uncertain. The V gene's germline CDR1 is MNHNY and CDR2 SVGAGI (reference sequence). CDR3 length equals 13 residues. V lost 0 bases to trimming and J lost 5 bases, with 7 bases between them. CDR3 amino acids: CASSYSTWTEAFF. In nucleotides, the CDR3 is TGTGCCAGCAGTTACTCTACATGGACTGAAGCTTTCTTT.

The chain recombines TRBV7-2 with TRBJ1-2, with no clear D. The CDR3 loop spans 12 amino acids. The V end was cut by 3 bases, the J end by 8 bases, with 10 bases between. Germline CDR1 and CDR2: SGHTA and FQGNSA. The CDR3 spells CASSLQVEGYTF. DNA of the CDR3: TGTGCCAGCAGCTTGCAGGTAGAAGGCTACACCTTC.

The chain is built from TRBV2 and TRBJ1-1, with D uncertain. This CDR3 contains 14 residues. The V gene lost 5 bases and the J gene lost 1 base, with 11 bases spanning the gap. Germline V gives CDR1 SNHLY, CDR2 FYNNEI. The CDR3 region has the DNA TGTGCCAGCAGTACGGCCGCTCGGAACACTGAAGCTTTCTTT. Its translation is CASSTAARNTEAFF. The entire variable domain, with the rest obtained from reference TRBV2 and TRBJ1-1, is as follows: EPEVTQTPSHQVTQMGQEVILRCVPISNHLYFYWYRQILGQKVEFLVSFYNNEISEKSEIFDDQFSVERPDGSNFTLKIRSTKLEDSAMYFCASSTAARNTEAFFGQGTRLTVV.

The CDR3 loop reads CASIGAYGYTF. In nucleotides, the CDR3 is TGTGCCAGTATTGGAGCTTATGGCTACACCTTC. V gene TRBV19 combines with J gene TRBJ1-2; D not resolved. Germline V lookup: CDR1 LNHDA, CDR2 SQIVND (reference sequence). Trimming left V 7 bases short and J 5 bases short, with 8 bases between. The CDR3 is 11 amino acids.

This chain connects TRBV15 to TRBJ1-4, with 8 bases matching TRBD1. The CDR3 is 16 amino acids. Germline V CDR1 and CDR2: LNHNV, YYDKDF (reference sequence). With V trimmed by 3 bases and J by 2 bases, 5 bases remained unmatched. This CDR3 reads CATSSPGQGTNEKLFF. CDR3 nucleotide sequence: TGTGCCACCAGCAGCCCCGGACAGGGCACTAATGAAAAACTGTTTTTT.